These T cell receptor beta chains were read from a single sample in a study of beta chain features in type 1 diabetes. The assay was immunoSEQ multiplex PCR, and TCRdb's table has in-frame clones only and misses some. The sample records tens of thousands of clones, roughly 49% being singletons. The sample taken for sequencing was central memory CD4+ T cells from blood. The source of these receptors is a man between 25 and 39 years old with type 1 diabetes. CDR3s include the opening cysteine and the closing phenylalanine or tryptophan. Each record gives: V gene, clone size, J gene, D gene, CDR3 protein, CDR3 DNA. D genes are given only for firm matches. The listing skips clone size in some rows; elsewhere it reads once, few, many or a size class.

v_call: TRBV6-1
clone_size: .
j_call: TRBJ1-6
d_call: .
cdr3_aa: CASSEYGGSSYNSPLHF
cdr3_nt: TGTGCCAGCAGTGAATATGGGGGGTCCTCCTATAATTCACCCCTCCACTTT

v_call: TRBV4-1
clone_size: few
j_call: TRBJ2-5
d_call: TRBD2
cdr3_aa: CASSQGGTSGRLETQYF
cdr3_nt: TGCGCCAGCAGCCAGGGCGGGACTAGCGGGAGACTGGAGACCCAGTACTTC

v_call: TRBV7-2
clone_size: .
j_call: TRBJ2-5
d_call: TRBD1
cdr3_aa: CASRSPGTGGETQYF
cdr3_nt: TGTGCCAGCAGGAGTCCGGGGACAGGCGGAGAGACCCAGTACTTC

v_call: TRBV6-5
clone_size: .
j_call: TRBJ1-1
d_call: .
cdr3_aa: CASSLQGDTEAFF
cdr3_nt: TGTGCCAGCAGCCTACAGGGCGACACTGAAGCTTTCTTT

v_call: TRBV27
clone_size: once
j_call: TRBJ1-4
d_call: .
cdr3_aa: CASTTRRGEKLFF
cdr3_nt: TGTGCCAGCACTACCCGGAGGGGAGAAAAACTGTTTTTT

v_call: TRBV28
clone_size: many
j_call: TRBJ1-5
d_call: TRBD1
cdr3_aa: CASSSTGTGVQPQHF
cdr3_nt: TGTGCCAGCAGTTCCACAGGGACAGGGGTTCAGCCCCAGCATTTT

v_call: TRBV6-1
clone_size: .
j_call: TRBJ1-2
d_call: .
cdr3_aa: CASSEEGGFNGYTF
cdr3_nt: TGTGCCAGCAGTGAAGAAGGAGGATTCAATGGCTACACCTTC

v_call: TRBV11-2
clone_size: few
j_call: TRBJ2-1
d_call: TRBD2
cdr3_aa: CASSLSLAGAKFF
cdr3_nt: TGTGCCAGCAGCTTATCCCTAGCGGGAGCCAAGTTCTTC

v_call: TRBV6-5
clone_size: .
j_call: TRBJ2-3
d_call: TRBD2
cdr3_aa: CASSPRGRGTDTQYF
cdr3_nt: TGTGCCAGCAGTCCACGCGGGAGAGGCACAGATACGCAGTATTTT

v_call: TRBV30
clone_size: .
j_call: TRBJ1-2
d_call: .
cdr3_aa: CAWRGRDNYGYTF
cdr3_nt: TGTGCCTGGAGGGGGCGCGACAACTATGGCTACACCTTC

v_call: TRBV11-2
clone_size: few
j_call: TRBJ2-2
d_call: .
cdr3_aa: CASSQGGAGELFF
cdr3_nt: TGTGCCAGCAGCCAGGGGGGAGCCGGGGAGCTGTTTTTT

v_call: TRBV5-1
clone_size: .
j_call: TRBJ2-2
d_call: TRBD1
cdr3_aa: CASSPGQGRGRGGELFF
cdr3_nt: TGCGCCAGCAGCCCAGGACAGGGACGGGGGCGAGGCGGGGAGCTGTTTTTT

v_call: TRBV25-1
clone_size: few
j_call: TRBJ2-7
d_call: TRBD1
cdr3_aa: CASSATKGQGGYEQYF
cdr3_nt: TGTGCCAGCAGTGCGACAAAAGGACAGGGCGGCTACGAGCAGTACTTC

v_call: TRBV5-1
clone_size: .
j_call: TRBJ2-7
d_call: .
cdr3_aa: CASRGQDYEQYF
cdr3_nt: TGCGCCAGCAGGGGTCAGGATTACGAGCAGTACTTC

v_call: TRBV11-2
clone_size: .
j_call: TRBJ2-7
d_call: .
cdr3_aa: CASSLAAGETYEQYF
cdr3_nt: TGTGCCAGCAGCTTAGCTGCAGGGGAAACCTACGAGCAGTACTTC

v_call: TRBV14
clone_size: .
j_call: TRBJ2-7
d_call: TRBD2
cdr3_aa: CASRAAGTRPYEQYF
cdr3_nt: TGTGCCAGCAGAGCCGCCGGGACTAGGCCCTACGAGCAGTACTTC

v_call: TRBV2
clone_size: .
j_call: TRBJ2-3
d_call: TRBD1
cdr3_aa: CASRTPGQGMADTQYF
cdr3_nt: TGTGCCAGCAGGACACCGGGACAGGGGATGGCGGATACGCAGTATTTT

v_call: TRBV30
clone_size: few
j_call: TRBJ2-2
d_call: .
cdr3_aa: CAWSRGGVGELFF
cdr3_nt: TGTGCCTGGAGTCGGGGTGGCGTCGGGGAGCTGTTTTTT

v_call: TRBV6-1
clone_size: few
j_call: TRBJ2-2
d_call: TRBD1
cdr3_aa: CASRRTGGTGELFF
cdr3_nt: TGTGCCAGCAGAAGGACAGGGGGCACCGGGGAGCTGTTTTTT

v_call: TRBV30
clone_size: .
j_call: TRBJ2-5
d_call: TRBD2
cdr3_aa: CAWSTGGKWETQYF
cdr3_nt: TGTGCCTGGAGTACGGGGGGGAAGTGGGAGACCCAGTACTTC

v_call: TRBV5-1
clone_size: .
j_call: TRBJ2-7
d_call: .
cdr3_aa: CASSYGGYEQYF
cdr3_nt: TGCGCCAGCAGCTACGGGGGTTACGAGCAGTACTTC

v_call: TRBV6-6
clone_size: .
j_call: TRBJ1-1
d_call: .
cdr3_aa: CASTGRENTEAFF
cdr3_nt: TGTGCCAGTACAGGGAGGGAGAACACTGAAGCTTTCTTT